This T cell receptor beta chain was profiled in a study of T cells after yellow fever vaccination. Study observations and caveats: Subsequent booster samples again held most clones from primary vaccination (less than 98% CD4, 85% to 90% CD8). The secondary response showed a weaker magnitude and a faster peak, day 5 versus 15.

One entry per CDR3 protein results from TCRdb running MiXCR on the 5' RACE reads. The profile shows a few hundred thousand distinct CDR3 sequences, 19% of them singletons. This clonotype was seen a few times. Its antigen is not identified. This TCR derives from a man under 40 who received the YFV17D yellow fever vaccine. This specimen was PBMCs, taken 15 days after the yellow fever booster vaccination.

This chain's CDR3 is CASSESGPLYEQYF. For the CDR3, the DNA is TGTGCCAGCAGTGAATCCGGACCCCTCTACGAGCAGTACTTC. The chain links TRBV25-1 to TRBJ2-7, with D unresolved. Trimming cost V 1 base and J 3 bases, with 10 bases left between them. The CDR3 loop spans 14 amino acids. Germline CDR1 is MGHDK and CDR2 is SYGVNS.